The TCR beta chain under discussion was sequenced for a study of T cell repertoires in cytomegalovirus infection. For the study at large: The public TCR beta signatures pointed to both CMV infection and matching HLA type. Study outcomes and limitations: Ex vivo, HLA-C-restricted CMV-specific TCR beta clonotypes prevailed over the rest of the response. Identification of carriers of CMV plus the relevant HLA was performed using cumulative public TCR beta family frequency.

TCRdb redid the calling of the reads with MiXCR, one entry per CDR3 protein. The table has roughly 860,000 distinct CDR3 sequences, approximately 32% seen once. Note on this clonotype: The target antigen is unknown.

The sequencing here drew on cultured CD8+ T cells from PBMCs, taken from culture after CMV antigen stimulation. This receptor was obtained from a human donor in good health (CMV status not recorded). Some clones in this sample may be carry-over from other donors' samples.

The CDR3 DNA reads TGTGCCAGTAGTATAGATCACGGCAGGCGTACAGAAGCTTTCTTT. It yields the protein CASSIDHGRRTEAFF. The chain recombines TRBV19 with TRBJ1-1; no reliable D call. The CDR3 is 15 amino acids. V lost 0 bases to trimming and J lost 8 bases, with 16 bases between them. Germline V gene lookup returns CDR1 LNHDA and CDR2 SQIVND (reference sequence).